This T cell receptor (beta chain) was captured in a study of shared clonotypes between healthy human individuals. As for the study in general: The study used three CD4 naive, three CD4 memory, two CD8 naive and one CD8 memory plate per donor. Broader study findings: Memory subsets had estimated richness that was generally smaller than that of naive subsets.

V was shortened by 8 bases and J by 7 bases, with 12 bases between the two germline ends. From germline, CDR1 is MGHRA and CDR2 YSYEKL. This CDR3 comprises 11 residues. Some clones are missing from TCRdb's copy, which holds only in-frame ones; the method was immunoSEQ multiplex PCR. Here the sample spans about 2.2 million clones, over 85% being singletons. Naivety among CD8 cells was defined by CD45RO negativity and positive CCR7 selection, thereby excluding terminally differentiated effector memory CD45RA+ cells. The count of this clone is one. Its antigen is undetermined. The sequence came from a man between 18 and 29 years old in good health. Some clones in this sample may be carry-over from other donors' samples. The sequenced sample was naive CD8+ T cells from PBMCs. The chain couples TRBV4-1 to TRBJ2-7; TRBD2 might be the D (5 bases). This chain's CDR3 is CASGRRGEQYF. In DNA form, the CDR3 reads TGCGCCAGCGGCCGAAGAGGGGAGCAGTACTTC.